The 14 T cell receptor beta chains below all came from one sample that was sequenced in a study of CD8+ T cells in alopecia areata. Documented treatment: oral pan-JAK inhibitor, 5-10 mg twice daily. As the sequencing template, cDNA was produced by extracting RNA and reverse transcribing it. TCRdb keeps only in-frame clones here, not all; method: immunoSEQ multiplex PCR. This table has about 210,000 clones, 66% appearing once. This material consisted of CD4+ T cells sorted from blood, taken around week 44, from a patient treated with tofacitinib. All receptors derive from a human donor with alopecia areata.

Remarks on this clone: A junction boundary mismatches the germline segment, possibly from a read error. The chain carries TRBV29-1 and TRBJ1-4; the match to TRBD1 covers 7 bases. Germline V gives CDR1 SQVTM, CDR2 ANQGSEA. The CDR3 covers 12 residues. The CDR3, as DNA: TGCAGCGCCATAGACAGGGACAGACACTCTACCTTT. Amino acid sequence: CSAIDRDRHSTF.

This chain joins TRBV4-3 and TRBJ2-3, with D hard to call. V dropped 4 bases and J dropped 2 bases, with 13 bases sitting between them. The CDR3 totals 15 residues. Germline V gene lookup returns CDR1 LGHNA and CDR2 YSLEER. CDR3 bases: TGCGCCAGCAGCCTCGAAACAGCATCCACAGATACGCAGTATTTT. It yields the protein CASSLETASTDTQYF.

There are a few counts of this clone. V gene TRBV23-1 combines with J gene TRBJ1-3, with no clear D. TRBV23-1 is sorted into the ORF group, with uncertain function. The CDR3 runs 16 residues. The V end was cut by 2 bases, the J end by 1 base, with 12 bases between. The CDR3 DNA follows: TGCGCCAGCAGTCAAAGTGGTACGGTGTCTGGAAACACCATATATTTT. It specifies CASSQSGTVSGNTIYF.

Worth noting for this clone: Other DNA sequences in the same sample also yield this CDR3. V is TRBV11-2 and J is TRBJ2-1, with D hard to call. The V gene lost 4 bases and the J gene lost 6 bases, with 1 base spanning the gap. The CDR3 extends over 10 amino acids. In germline, CDR1 is SGHAT, CDR2 FQNNGV. In DNA, the CDR3 is TGTGCCAGCAGCTCCAATGAGCAGTTCTTC. Translated, it gives CASSSNEQFF.

There are a few counts of this clone. V is TRBV2 and J is TRBJ1-2; D gene ambiguous. Germline CDR1 is SNHLY and CDR2 is FYNNEI. V was trimmed by 9 bases and J by 7 bases, leaving 21 bases between them. This CDR3 is built from 14 residues. CDR3 in amino acids: CASSVKGAGSGYTF. In DNA form, the CDR3 reads TGTGCCAGTTCCGTTAAGGGCGCCGGGAGTGGCTACACCTTC. Supplemented by reference TRBV2 and TRBJ1-2, the full variable domain reads EPEVTQTPSHQVTQMGQEVILRCVPISNHLYFYWYRQILGQKVEFLVSFYNNEISEKSEIFDDQFSVERPDGSNFTLKIRSTKLEDSAMYFCASSVKGAGSGYTFGSGTRLTVV.

This chain connects TRBV5-1 to TRBJ2-1; tentative D call: TRBD2 (6 bases). In germline, CDR1 is SGHRS, CDR2 YFSETQ. This CDR3 is built from 14 residues. V was trimmed by 4 bases and J by 9 bases, leaving 17 bases between them. The CDR3: CASSRMTSGVEQFF. The CDR3 DNA follows: TGCGCCAGCAGCCGGATGACTAGTGGAGTTGAGCAGTTCTTC.

This rearrangement joins TRBV6-1 to TRBJ2-1, with 8 positions matching TRBD1. CDR3 length: 15 amino acids. Unmatched junction bases numbered 1, after V lost 2 bases and J lost 1 base. Germline loops: CDR1 MNHNS, CDR2 SASEGT. CDR3: CASSEQGASYNEQFF. CDR3 DNA sequence: TGTGCCAGCAGTGAACAGGGGGCATCCTACAATGAGCAGTTCTTC.

The chain couples TRBV5-1 to TRBJ2-7; the D gene is possibly TRBD1 (7 bases). Germline loops: CDR1 SGHRS, CDR2 YFSETQ. The CDR3 length is 16 residues. V lost 4 bases and J lost 3, with 20 bases in between. CDR3 coding DNA: TGCGCCAGCAGCCCTCAGGGGGGCAGAAGGTACTACGAGCAGTACTTC. Translated, it gives CASSPQGGRRYYEQYF. Based on the CDR3 plus reference TRBV5-1 and TRBJ2-7, the full variable domain is KAGVTQTPRYLIKTRGQQVTLSCSPISGHRSVSWYQQTPGQGLQFLFEYFSETQRNKGNFPGRFSGRQFSNSRSEMNVSTLELGDSALYLCASSPQGGRRYYEQYFGPGTRLTVT.

The chain links TRBV5-6 to TRBJ1-5; a weak D match, TRBD1 (5 bases). The CDR3 consists of 13 residues. Germline assignment: CDR1 SGHDT and CDR2 YYEEEE. V lost 4 bases and J 11 bases, leaving 16 bases between the germline ends. The CDR3 nucleotides are TGTGCCAGCAGCACGGGGACGGATAAAGCCCAGCATTTT. This codes for CASSTGTDKAQHF.

The chain uses TRBV29-1 and TRBJ2-1, with D unresolved. The CDR3 is made up of 11 amino acids. V lost 4 bases, J lost 12 bases, and 13 bases lay in between. The germline V gene encodes CDR1 SQVTM and CDR2 ANQGSEA. The CDR3 loop is CSVGDTEPQFF. DNA of the CDR3: TGCAGCGTTGGAGACACCGAGCCGCAGTTCTTC.

This chain connects TRBV7-8 to TRBJ1-2; 9 nucleotides align to TRBD1. Germline values: CDR1 SGHVS, CDR2 FQNEAQ. Unmatched junction bases numbered 14, after V lost 2 bases and J lost 4 bases. CDR3 length: 18 amino acids. The CDR3 sequence: CASSLSKTGGFFPYGYTF. The CDR3 DNA sequence: TGTGCCAGCAGCTTATCGAAGACAGGGGGATTTTTTCCCTATGGCTACACCTTC.

The rearrangement links TRBV6-1 to TRBJ2-5; D not certain. The CDR3 runs 12 residues. V was trimmed by 2 bases and J by 5 bases, leaving 6 bases between them. Germline-derived CDR1 and CDR2 are MNHNS and SASEGT. CDR3 sequence reads: CASSEMTETQYF. The CDR3 nucleotides read TGTGCCAGCAGTGAAATGACGGAGACCCAGTACTTC.

The genes are TRBV5-6 and TRBJ2-7; 9 positions agree with TRBD1. Germline trimming cut 3 bases from V and 4 bases from J; bases unmatched to any gene: 8. Germline V gene data show CDR1 as SGHDT and CDR2 as YYEEEE. The CDR3 extends over 15 amino acids. The CDR3: CASSSNRGRLYEQYF. The CDR3, as DNA: TGTGCCAGCAGCTCCAACAGGGGGCGCTTGTACGAGCAGTACTTC.

This chain connects TRBV9 to TRBJ2-2, with a possible D match to TRBD2 (5 bases). CDR3 length: 15 amino acids. Trimming cost V 0 bases and J 2 bases, with 8 bases left between them. The germline V gene has CDR1 SGDLS and CDR2 YYNGEE. This chain's CDR3 is CASSVGPGNTGELFF. In DNA form, the CDR3 reads TGTGCCAGCAGCGTAGGCCCGGGAAACACCGGGGAGCTGTTTTTT.